The 32 T cell receptor beta chains below come from one sample, sequenced in a study of T cell clonality in common variable immunodeficiency. Using immunoSEQ multiplex PCR, the repertoire was profiled, and TCRdb retains in-frame clones only, with some absent. The sample presents about 64,000 clones, none singletons. Sequencing used peripheral blood mononuclear cells. The receptors come from a person aged 18-70 years in good health.

Many counts were recorded for this clone. The missing CDR3 end, 3 residues past where the read stops, is filled in from the germline J gene. This rearrangement joins TRBV20-1 to TRBJ2-2, with a possible D match to TRBD2 (5 bases). The germline CDR1 and CDR2 sequences are DFQATT and SNEGSKA (reference sequence). Trimming shortened V by 3 bases and J by 9 bases, and 20 bases separated the two germline ends. The CDR3 contains 15 residues. The chain's CDR3 is CSASGRTAEGRELFF. Incomplete CDR3 DNA: TGCAGTGCTAGCGGAAGAACAGCCGAGGGCAGGGAG.

This clone was seen at least ten times. The read comes to an end 3 residues before the CDR3 does, leaving the germline J gene to fill in the end. The V gene is TRBV9, the J gene TRBJ2-2; TRBD2 matches 7 bases. Germline V gene lookup returns CDR1 SGDLS and CDR2 YYNGEE. The CDR3 consists of 15 residues. V was clipped by 1 base and J by 1 base; unmatched bases: 1. Partial CDR3 DNA: TGTGCCAGCAGCGTATCGGGGGGGAACACCGGGGAG. Its translation is CASSVSGGNTGE. The complete CDR3 reads CASSVSGGNTGELFF.

This clone was recorded at least ten times. With the read ending 3 residues before the CDR3 end, the germline J gene is used to fill in that end. The chain has TRBV7-2 and TRBJ1-6, with D possibly matching TRBD1 (5 bases). The germline gives CDR1 SGHTA, CDR2 FQGNSA. Deletions cut 6 bases from V and 4 bases from J, with 10 bases between. CDR3 length: 14 amino acids. This CDR3 reads CASSQTAYNSPLHF. The sequenced CDR3 bases are TGTGCCAGCAGTCAGACAGCTTATAATTCACCC.

This clone occurred a few times. The CDR3 DNA, read in part, is TGCGCCAGCAGCTTGGCTAGCGGGACAGACGAG. Amino acids: CASSLASGTDE. The whole CDR3 protein reads CASSLASGTDEQYF. The rearrangement uses TRBV5-1 and TRBJ2-7; 9 bases are a match to TRBD2. Read data end 3 residues before the CDR3 end; the end is taken from the germline J gene. CDR1 is SGHRS and CDR2 is YFSETQ in the germline V gene. V lost 0 bases to trimming and J lost 5 bases; unmatched junction nucleotides: 3. This CDR3 is 14 amino acids long.

The table lists this clone with many counts. The sequenced fragment ends 3 residues before the CDR3 boundary, so the rest is inferred from the germline J gene. The chain recombines TRBV2 with TRBJ2-7, with D hard to call. The V end was cut by 3 bases, the J end by 6 bases, with 15 bases between. The CDR3 contains 14 residues. Germline V gene data show CDR1 as SNHLY and CDR2 as FYNNEI. The CDR3 loop is CASSDKASIAEQYF. The CDR3 bases that were read are TGTGCCAGCAGTGATAAGGCTAGTATAGCCGAG.

This clone appeared many times. The read comes to an end 3 residues before the CDR3 does, leaving the germline J gene to fill in the end. The chain combines TRBV30 with TRBJ1-1, with D perhaps TRBD1 (5 bases). The germline V gene encodes CDR1 GTSNPN and CDR2 SVGIG (reference sequence). This CDR3 has 13 residues. Partial CDR3 DNA: TGTGCTCTCTCAGGACACGCGAACACTGAA. Amino acid sequence: CALSGHANTE. The whole CDR3 protein is CALSGHANTEAFF.

This clone was detected many times. The read falls 3 residues short of the CDR3 end, and the missing part is taken from the germline J gene. The J gene is TRBJ1-6, the V gene TRBV7-2; TRBD1 matches at 7 bases. Per germline, CDR1 SGHTA and CDR2 FQGNSA. The CDR3 covers 14 residues. The V segment lost 0 bases and the J segment 7 bases; nucleotides outside the gene matches: 0. This CDR3 reads CASSLATGNSPLHF. CDR3 bases read: TGTGCCAGCAGCTTAGCGACAGGGAATTCACCC.

This clone was counted at least ten times. The CDR3 end falls 3 residues outside the read, so it is completed with the germline J gene. This chain uses TRBV28 with TRBJ2-7, with D unclear. The CDR3 has 13 residues. Per germline, CDR1 MDHEN and CDR2 SYDVKM. Trimming pared 2 bases from V and 2 bases from J, leaving 7 bases between. The CDR3 bases that were read are TGTGCCAGCAGTTTAAGAAGGCCCTACGAG. Its translation: CASSLRRPYE. The whole CDR3 sequence is CASSLRRPYEQYF.

This clone appeared many times. The read finishes 3 residues shy of the CDR3 end, and the germline J gene is used to complete it. The chain employs TRBV19 and TRBJ2-1; 9 bases agree with TRBD2. CDR3 length: 14 residues. V dropped 7 bases and J dropped 4; count of bases not matched to a gene: 5. Germline lookup yields CDR1 LNHDA and CDR2 SQIVND (reference sequence). The chain's CDR3 is CASMAGGPYNEQFF. The DNA read from the CDR3 is TGTGCCAGTATGGCGGGAGGGCCTTACAATGAG.

With respect to this clone: Read data end 3 residues before the CDR3 end; the end is taken from the germline J gene. This rearrangement joins TRBV2 to TRBJ1-3; D perhaps matches TRBD1 (5 bases). Trimming took off 6 bases at V and 2 bases at J, with 14 bases between the two ends. Germline loops: CDR1 SNHLY, CDR2 FYNNEI. This CDR3 contains 15 residues. CDR3 region: CASRATGGPGNTIYF. The covered CDR3 bases are TGTGCCAGCAGGGCAACCGGGGGACCTGGAAACACC. Variable domain in full (rest from reference TRBV2 and TRBJ1-3): EPEVTQTPSHQVTQMGQEVILRCVPISNHLYFYWYRQILGQKVEFLVSFYNNEISEKSEIFDDQFSVERPDGSNFTLKIRSTKLEDSAMYFCASRATGGPGNTIYFGEGSWLTVV.

This clone has at least ten counts. The CDR3 extends 3 residues past the end of the read, so its final part is completed from the germline J gene. The J gene is TRBJ2-7, the V gene TRBV5-5; D is undetermined. Trimming pared 1 base from V and 0 bases from J, leaving 5 bases between. Germline CDR1 SGHKS, CDR2 YYEKEE (reference sequence). This CDR3 spans 13 amino acids. The CDR3 sequence: CASSLSSSYEQYF. Partial CDR3 DNA: TGTGCCAGCAGCTTGTCTAGCTCCTACGAG.

At least ten counts were recorded for this clone. The read comes to an end 3 residues before the CDR3 does, leaving the germline J gene to fill in the end. The rearrangement joins TRBV5-1 to TRBJ1-4; 12 bases map to TRBD1. Trimming removed 4 bases from V and 8 bases from J; junction bases left unmatched: 6. The length of the CDR3 is 15 residues. From germline, CDR1 is SGHRS and CDR2 YFSETQ. The CDR3 region is CASSPGQGAWEKLFF. The sequenced part of the CDR3 DNA is TGCGCCAGCAGCCCGGGACAGGGGGCTTGGGAAAAA.

This clone has at least ten counts. The sequenced fragment ends 3 residues before the CDR3 boundary, so the rest is inferred from the germline J gene. This chain connects TRBV20-1 to TRBJ2-1; D uncertain. There are 17 residues in the CDR3. The ends were cut back, 0 bases at V and 0 bases at J, with 15 bases in the middle. Germline V gene lookup returns CDR1 DFQATT and CDR2 SNEGSKA (reference sequence). The sequenced CDR3 bases are TGCAGTGCTAGAGATGTGGTAGTCCCTAGCTCCTACAATGAG. This encodes CSARDVVVPSSYNE. The entire CDR3 is CSARDVVVPSSYNEQFF.

This clone has a count of ten or more. The read finishes 3 residues shy of the CDR3 end, and the germline J gene is used to complete it. The J gene is TRBJ1-5, the V gene TRBV5-5; D may be TRBD1 (6 bases). V lost 7 bases to trimming and J lost 0 bases, with 11 bases between them. Germline V CDR1 and CDR2: SGHKS, YYEKEE (reference sequence). The CDR3 consists of 14 residues. The chain's CDR3 is CASSWTDSNQPQHF. CDR3 DNA, as far as it was read: TGTGCCAGCTCGTGGACAGATAGCAATCAGCCC.

On this clone itself: Read sequence stops 3 residues before the CDR3 end, and the germline J gene provides the missing end. The chain carries TRBV2 and TRBJ1-2; 7 bases are a match to TRBD1. Germline V gives CDR1 SNHLY, CDR2 FYNNEI. V shed 1 base and J 5 bases; nucleotides not matched to a gene: 13. The CDR3 sequence is 17 residues long. CDR3 loop: CASSEEGTGASLYGYTF. The CDR3 DNA, read in part, is TGTGCCAGCAGTGAAGAGGGCACAGGGGCTAGCCTTTATGGC.

Ten or more counts support this clone. The CDR3 end is not reached by the read, which stops 3 residues before it; the germline J gene fills it in. The J gene is TRBJ2-1, the V gene TRBV20-1; 7 positions match TRBD2. Germline V gene data show CDR1 as DFQATT and CDR2 as SNEGSKA (reference sequence). The CDR3 is made up of 15 amino acids. Germline trimming cut 4 bases from V and 3 bases from J; bases unmatched to any gene: 9. The CDR3 is CSAKNSERDYNEQFF. Incomplete CDR3 DNA: TGCAGTGCTAAAAATAGCGAGCGGGACTACAATGAG.

The table lists this clone with many counts. The CDR3 is cut off 3 residues early in the read; its end comes from the germline J gene. The V call is TRBV20-1, the J call TRBJ1-5; 7 bases align to TRBD1. The length of the CDR3 is 13 residues. Germline CDR1 is DFQATT and CDR2 is SNEGSKA (reference sequence). Trimming took 5 bases from V and 1 from J; bases not matched to a gene: 2. The CDR3 is CSALTGSNQPQHF. Incomplete CDR3 DNA: TGCAGTGCTCTGACAGGGAGCAATCAGCCC.

This clone appeared a few times. The read halts 3 residues ahead of the CDR3 end, with the missing end drawn from the germline J gene. J is TRBJ2-7 and V is TRBV20-1, with 9 bases that match TRBD2. V was pared by 0 bases and J by 3 bases, with 6 bases of the junction left unmatched. Germline CDR1 is DFQATT and CDR2 is SNEGSKA (reference sequence). The CDR3 has 15 amino acids. The CDR3 bases that were read are TGCAGTGCTAGAGACCTAGCGGGACCCCTCTACGAG. Protein: CSARDLAGPLYE. The full CDR3 sequence reads CSARDLAGPLYEQYF.

This clone was counted many times. The sequence runs out 3 residues before the end of the CDR3; the remainder is reconstructed from the germline J gene. The chain employs TRBV2 and TRBJ2-5, with 12 bases fitting TRBD1. The CDR3 contains 15 residues. The germline CDR1 and CDR2 sequences are SNHLY and FYNNEI. The trim removed 6 bases at V and 3 bases at J, leaving 5 bases unmatched. CDR3 residues: CASSAGTGGEETQYF. CDR3 DNA, as far as it was read: TGTGCCAGCAGCGCCGGGACAGGGGGCGAAGAGACC.

This clone was detected ten times or more. The read ends 3 residues shy of where the CDR3 ends; the end is completed using the germline J gene. This chain links TRBV29-1 with TRBJ1-1, with a tentative D call TRBD1 (5 bases). Germline V gene lookup returns CDR1 SQVTM and CDR2 ANQGSEA. The CDR3 extends over 13 amino acids. Trimming stripped 5 bases from V and 4 bases from J, with 14 bases between. The CDR3 spells CSVLGLWSTEAFF. The sequenced part of the CDR3 DNA is TGCAGCGTTCTGGGACTTTGGAGCACTGAA.

This clone was recorded at least ten times. The missing CDR3 end, 3 residues past where the read stops, is filled in from the germline J gene. This chain uses TRBV30 with TRBJ2-1; D not resolved. V was clipped by 3 bases and J by 0 bases, with 9 bases between them. Germline V gene data show CDR1 as GTSNPN and CDR2 as SVGIG (reference sequence). The CDR3 has 14 residues. CDR3 sequence: CAWRLKSSYNEQFF. CDR3 DNA, as far as it was read: TGTGCCTGGAGACTCAAGAGCTCCTACAATGAG.

This clone turned up a few times. The sequenced fragment ends 3 residues before the CDR3 boundary, so the rest is inferred from the germline J gene. This chain connects TRBV10-2 to TRBJ1-5; D unresolved. There are 16 residues in the CDR3. Germline assignment: CDR1 WSHSY and CDR2 SAAADI. V was shortened by 0 bases and J by 5 bases, with 14 bases between the two germline ends. CDR3 loop: CASSESEIRRDQPQHF. The CDR3 DNA, read in part, is TGCGCCAGCAGTGAGTCGGAGATCAGGCGAGATCAGCCC.

This clone was seen repeatedly, ten times or more. The DNA ends 3 residues before the CDR3 does, and the rest of the CDR3 is filled in from the germline J gene. This chain joins TRBV7-3 and TRBJ2-3; TRBD2 matches 11 bases. V lost 5 bases and J lost 7; bases outside the gene matches: 5. CDR1 is SGHTA and CDR2 is FQGTGA in the germline V gene. There are 14 residues in the CDR3. Incomplete CDR3 DNA: TGTGCCAGCAGCCCCGGGACTAGCGGTAATACG. Translation: CASSPGTSGNT. The CDR3, in full, reads CASSPGTSGNTQYF.

This clone was detected ten times or more. The read falls 3 residues short of the CDR3 end, and the missing part is taken from the germline J gene. This chain connects TRBV14 to TRBJ1-6; 10 nucleotides agree with TRBD1. Germline trimming cut 4 bases from V and 7 bases from J; bases unmatched to any gene: 7. This CDR3 is built from 16 residues. CDR1 is SGHDN, CDR2 FVKESK, per germline. CDR3 DNA, as far as it was read: TGTGCCAGCAGCCGCCGACAGGGGGCTGGAAATTCACCC. This codes for CASSRRQGAGNSP. From start to end, the CDR3 is CASSRRQGAGNSPLHF.

This clone showed up just a few times. With the read ending 3 residues before the CDR3 end, the germline J gene is used to fill in that end. The chain combines TRBV7-9 with TRBJ2-3; D might be TRBD2 (6 bases). CDR1 and CDR2 from the germline V gene are SEHNR and FQNEAQ (reference sequence). The CDR3 consists of 15 residues. Trimming took off 4 bases at V and 1 base at J, with 12 bases between the two ends. This chain's CDR3 is CASSSLGGRTDTQYF. The covered CDR3 bases are TGTGCCAGCAGCTCCCTCGGAGGGCGCACAGATACG. Using reference TRBV7-9 and TRBJ2-3 for the parts outside the CDR3, the full variable domain is DTGVSQNPRHKITKRGQNVTFRCDPISEHNRLYWYRQTLGQGPEFLTYFQNEAQLEKSRLLSDRFSAERPKGSFSTLEIQRTEQGDSAMYLCASSSLGGRTDTQYFGPGTRLTVL.

At least ten counts were recorded for this clone. The read comes to an end 3 residues before the CDR3 does, leaving the germline J gene to fill in the end. The chain links TRBV4-1 to TRBJ2-3; 7 nucleotides line up with TRBD2. CDR3 length: 17 residues. The germline CDR1 and CDR2 sequences are MGHRA and YSYEKL. V lost 4 bases to trimming and J lost 2 bases; unmatched junction nucleotides: 12. Partial CDR3 DNA: TGCGCCAGCAGCCCAACGAAAGGCGGGAGCAACACAGATACG. This encodes CASSPTKGGSNTDT. In full, the CDR3 is CASSPTKGGSNTDTQYF.

This clone was counted ten times or more. Relative to the germline gene, one junction end is altered; a read error may explain this. Read sequence stops 3 residues before the CDR3 end, and the germline J gene provides the missing end. This chain uses TRBV7-7 with TRBJ2-7, with TRBD2 as a possible D gene (6 bases). The CDR3 has 13 amino acids. The germline CDR1 and CDR2 sequences are SSHAT and FNYEAQ (reference sequence). The CDR3 here is CASSLLGGSEQYF. The CDR3 DNA, read in part, is TGTGCTAGCAGCTTACTGGGGGGATCCGAG.

A few counts support this clone. The sequenced CDR3 bases are TGCGCCAGCGGTTTACAGGGAGGCGAG. It encodes CASGLQGGE. The whole CDR3 protein reads CASGLQGGEQYF. The chain carries TRBV5-1 and TRBJ2-7, with D perhaps being TRBD1 or TRBD2 (6 bases each). Read coverage stops 3 residues before the CDR3 terminus; the germline J gene supplies the remainder. V was pared by 7 bases and J by 6 bases, with 14 bases between. This CDR3 contains 12 residues. CDR1 is SGHRS and CDR2 is YFSETQ in the germline V gene.

This clone has at least ten counts. Read data end 3 residues before the CDR3 end; the end is taken from the germline J gene. V and J are TRBV28 and TRBJ1-5; TRBD1 matches at 7 bases. The V and J ends lost 4 bases and 6 bases, in that order; junction bases with no gene match: 6. Germline CDR1 reads MDHEN; CDR2 reads SYDVKM. The CDR3 has 14 amino acids. CDR3 bases read: TGTGCCAGCAGTTCCTCCGGACAGGCTCAGCCC. Protein product: CASSSSGQAQP. The full CDR3 reads CASSSSGQAQPQHF.

This clone was counted many times. The read falls 3 residues short of the CDR3 end, and the missing part is taken from the germline J gene. The V call is TRBV12-3 or TRBV12-4, the J call TRBJ2-1; 8 bases line up with TRBD2. With 5 bases clipped from V and 3 bases from J, the junction kept 6 bases outside the gene matches. The CDR3 has 15 residues. The DNA read from the CDR3 is TGTGCCAGCAGTCCAGCGGGGGCGATCTACAATGAG. The encoded protein is CASSPAGAIYNE. The CDR3 in full is CASSPAGAIYNEQFF.

This clone showed up many times. The read gets to within 3 residues of the CDR3 end, and the germline J gene fills in the rest. The V call is TRBV19, the J call TRBJ1-2; D might be TRBD1 (5 bases). Germline CDR1 LNHDA, CDR2 SQIVND (reference sequence). There are 13 residues in the CDR3. The part of the CDR3 DNA that was read is TGTGCCAGTAGTATAATAGGGCAGGGAGCC. It is translated as CASSIIGQGA. The CDR3 in full is CASSIIGQGAYTF.

Ten or more counts support this clone. The CDR3 is cut off 3 residues early in the read; its end comes from the germline J gene. The rearrangement joins TRBV12-3 or TRBV12-4 to TRBJ2-4; D is unclear. V was shortened by 4 bases and J by 8 bases, with 12 bases between the two germline ends. The CDR3 is 13 amino acids. The covered CDR3 bases are TGTGCCAGCAGTTCCAGCTCCCGGGACATT. Translation: CASSSSSRDI. The complete CDR3 protein is CASSSSSRDIQYF.